The present T cell receptor (beta chain) was sequenced within a study of T cells in Graves' hyperthyroidism and ophthalmopathy. The CDR3 consists of 21 residues. V shed 3 bases and J shed 2 bases, with 29 bases lying between them. From germline, CDR1 is SNHLY and CDR2 FYNNEI. Amplification of TCR beta CDR3 regions was performed using RNA transcripts as template. An initial round of RT-PCR targeting the TCR CDR3 relied on the HTBI primer set. TCRdb fed the multiplex PCR reads into MiXCR, producing one record per CDR3 protein. The sample has 480,000 or so distinct CDR3 sequences; roughly an eighth are singletons.

The V call is TRBV2, the J call TRBJ1-5; unclear D gene. The sequencing input was blood. This sequence originates from a woman under 30 with Graves' hyperthyroidism. The CDR3 reads CASSDSWVTGRGRSGNQPQHF. The CDR3 nucleotides read TGTGCCAGCAGTGACTCATGGGTAACTGGTAGAGGGAGGTCAGGCAATCAGCCCCAGCATTTT.